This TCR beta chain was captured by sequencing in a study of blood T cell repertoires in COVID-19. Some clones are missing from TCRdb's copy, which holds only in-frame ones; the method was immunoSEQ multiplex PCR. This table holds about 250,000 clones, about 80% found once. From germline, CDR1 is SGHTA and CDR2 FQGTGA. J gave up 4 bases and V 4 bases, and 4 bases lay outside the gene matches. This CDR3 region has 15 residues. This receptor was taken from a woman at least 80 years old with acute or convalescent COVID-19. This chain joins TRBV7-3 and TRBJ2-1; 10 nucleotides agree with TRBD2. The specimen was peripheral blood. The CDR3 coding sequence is TGTGCCAGCAGCTACGGACTAGCGGCGTACAATGAGCAGTTCTTC. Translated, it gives CASSYGLAAYNEQFF.